This T cell receptor (beta chain) is drawn from a study of blood T cell repertoires in COVID-19. At the level of the study: Material from acute and convalescent COVID-19 was sourced from the United States, Italy and Spain. T cells, B-cell-depleted T cells, or PBMCs provided the cDNA or gDNA that served as material.

This CDR3 contains 16 residues. Trimming took off 0 bases at V and 1 base at J, with 11 bases between the two ends. Germline lookup yields CDR1 SGHVS and CDR2 FQNEAQ. During active infection, Seattle patients enrolled and were then monitored through disease. The table came from immunoSEQ multiplex PCR; TCRdb's copy has only in-frame clones and leaves some out. This sample yields 330,000 or so clones, of which approximately 89% are seen a single time; 3.5% to 4% belongs to the top ten. The sequencing sample was made of peripheral blood. The sequence was collected from a woman in her sixties with COVID-19, enrolled during active disease. The rearrangement joins TRBV7-8 to TRBJ2-3; a possible D gene is TRBD1 (5 bases). The CDR3 DNA reads as TGTGCCAGCAGCTTAGCTCAGGGTGTGGGCACAGATACGCAGTATTTT. Protein: CASSLAQGVGTDTQYF.